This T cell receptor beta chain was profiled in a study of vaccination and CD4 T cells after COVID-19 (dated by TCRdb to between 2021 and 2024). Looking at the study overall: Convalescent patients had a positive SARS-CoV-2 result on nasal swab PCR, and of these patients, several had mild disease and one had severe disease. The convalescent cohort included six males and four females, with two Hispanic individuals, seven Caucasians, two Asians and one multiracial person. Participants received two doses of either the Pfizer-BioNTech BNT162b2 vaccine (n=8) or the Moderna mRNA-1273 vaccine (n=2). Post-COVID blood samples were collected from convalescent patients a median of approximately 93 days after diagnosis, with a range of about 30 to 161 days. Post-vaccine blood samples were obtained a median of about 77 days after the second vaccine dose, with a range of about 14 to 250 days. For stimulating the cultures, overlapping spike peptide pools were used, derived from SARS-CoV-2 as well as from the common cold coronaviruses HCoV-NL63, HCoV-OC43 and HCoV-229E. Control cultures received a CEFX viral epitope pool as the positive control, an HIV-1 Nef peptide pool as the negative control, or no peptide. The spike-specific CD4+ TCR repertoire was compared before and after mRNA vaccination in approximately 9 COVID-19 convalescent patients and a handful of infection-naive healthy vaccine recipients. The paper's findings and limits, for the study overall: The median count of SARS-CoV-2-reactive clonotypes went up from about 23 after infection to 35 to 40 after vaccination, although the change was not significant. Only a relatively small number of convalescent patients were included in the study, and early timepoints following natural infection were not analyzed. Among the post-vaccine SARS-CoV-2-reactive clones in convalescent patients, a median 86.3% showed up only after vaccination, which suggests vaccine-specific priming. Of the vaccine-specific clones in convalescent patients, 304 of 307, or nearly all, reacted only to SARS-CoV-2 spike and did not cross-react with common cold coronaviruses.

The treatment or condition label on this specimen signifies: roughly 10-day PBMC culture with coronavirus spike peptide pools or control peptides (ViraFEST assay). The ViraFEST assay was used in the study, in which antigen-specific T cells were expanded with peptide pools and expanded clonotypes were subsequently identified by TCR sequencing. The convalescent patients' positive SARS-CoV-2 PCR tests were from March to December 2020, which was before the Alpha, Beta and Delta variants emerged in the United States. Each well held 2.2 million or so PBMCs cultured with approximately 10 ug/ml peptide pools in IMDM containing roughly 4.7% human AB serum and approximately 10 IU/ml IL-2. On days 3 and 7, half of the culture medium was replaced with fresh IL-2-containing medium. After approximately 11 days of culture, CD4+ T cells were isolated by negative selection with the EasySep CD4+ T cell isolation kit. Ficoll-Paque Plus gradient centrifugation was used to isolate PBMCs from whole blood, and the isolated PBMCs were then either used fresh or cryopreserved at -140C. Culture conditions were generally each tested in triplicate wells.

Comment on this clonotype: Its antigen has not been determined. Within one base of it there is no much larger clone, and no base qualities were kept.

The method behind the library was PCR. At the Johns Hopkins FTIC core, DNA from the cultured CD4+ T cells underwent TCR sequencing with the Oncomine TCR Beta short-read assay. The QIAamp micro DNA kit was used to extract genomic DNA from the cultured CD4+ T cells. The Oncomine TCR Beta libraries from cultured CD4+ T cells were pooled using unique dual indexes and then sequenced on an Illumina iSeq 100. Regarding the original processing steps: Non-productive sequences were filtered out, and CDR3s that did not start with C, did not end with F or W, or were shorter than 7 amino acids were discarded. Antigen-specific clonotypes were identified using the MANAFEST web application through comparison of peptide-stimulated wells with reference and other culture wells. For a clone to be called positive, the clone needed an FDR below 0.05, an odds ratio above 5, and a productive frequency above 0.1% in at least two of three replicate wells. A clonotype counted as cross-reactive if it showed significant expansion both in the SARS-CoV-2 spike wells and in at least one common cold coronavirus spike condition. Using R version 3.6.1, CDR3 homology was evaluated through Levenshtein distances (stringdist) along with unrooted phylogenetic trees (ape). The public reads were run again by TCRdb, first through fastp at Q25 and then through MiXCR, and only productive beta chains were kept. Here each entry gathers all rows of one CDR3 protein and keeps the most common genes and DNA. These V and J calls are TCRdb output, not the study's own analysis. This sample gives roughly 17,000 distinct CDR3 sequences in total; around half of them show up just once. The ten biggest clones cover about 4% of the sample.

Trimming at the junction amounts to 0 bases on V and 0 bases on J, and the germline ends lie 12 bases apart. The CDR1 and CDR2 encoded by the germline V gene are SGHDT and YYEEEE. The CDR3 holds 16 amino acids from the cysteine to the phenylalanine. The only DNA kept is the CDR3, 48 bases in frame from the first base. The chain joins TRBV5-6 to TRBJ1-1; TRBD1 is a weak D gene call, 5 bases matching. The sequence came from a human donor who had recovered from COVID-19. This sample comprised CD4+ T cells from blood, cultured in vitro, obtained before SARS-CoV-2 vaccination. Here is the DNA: TGTGCCAGCAGCTTGGGATATCCGGGGGTGAACACTGAAGCTTTCTTT. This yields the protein CASSLGYPGVNTEAFF.